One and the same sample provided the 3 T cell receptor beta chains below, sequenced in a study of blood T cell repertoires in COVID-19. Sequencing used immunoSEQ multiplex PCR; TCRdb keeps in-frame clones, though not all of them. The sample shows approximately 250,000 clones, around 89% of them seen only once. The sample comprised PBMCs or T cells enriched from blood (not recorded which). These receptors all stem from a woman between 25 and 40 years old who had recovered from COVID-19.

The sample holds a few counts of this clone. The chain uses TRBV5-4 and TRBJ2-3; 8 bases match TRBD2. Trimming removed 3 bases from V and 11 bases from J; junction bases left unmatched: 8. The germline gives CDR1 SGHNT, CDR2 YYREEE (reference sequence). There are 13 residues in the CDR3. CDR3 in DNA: TGTGCCAGCAGCTATGTTGAAGCGGGAGTGCAGTATTTT. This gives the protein CASSYVEAGVQYF.

CDR3 sequence reads: CASSFGTAYNEQFF. For the CDR3, the DNA is TGTGCCAGCAGCTTCGGGACAGCTTACAATGAGCAGTTCTTC. The genes are TRBV9 and TRBJ2-1, with TRBD1 matching over 7 bases. Germline assignment: CDR1 SGDLS and CDR2 YYNGEE. V trimming: 4 bases; J trimming: 4 bases; junction bases outside the gene matches: 5. The CDR3 extends over 14 amino acids.

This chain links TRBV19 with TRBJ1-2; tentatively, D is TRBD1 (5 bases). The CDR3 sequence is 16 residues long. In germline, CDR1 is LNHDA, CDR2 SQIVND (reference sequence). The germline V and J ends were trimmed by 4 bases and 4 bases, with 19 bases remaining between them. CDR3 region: CASSRENRPVIYGYTF. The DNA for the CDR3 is TGTGCCAGTAGTAGAGAGAACAGGCCGGTCATCTATGGCTACACCTTC.